These 25 T cell receptor beta chains were all obtained from the same sample, sequenced in a study of human T cells and chemical hapten exposure. TCRdb redid the calling of the RACE reads with MiXCR, one entry per CDR3 protein. Here the sample spans about 85,000 distinct CDR3 sequences, around a tenth being singletons. Time point indicated: patch test 2, 6 weeks after DPC sensitization. The treatment: therapeutic diphenylcyclopropenone sensitization with weekly scalp DPC. Source: whole blood, taken in connection with sensitization to the hapten diphenylcyclopropenone (DPC). Receptors originate from a man aged 18 to 35 with alopecia areata. Some clones in this sample may be carry-over from other donors' samples.

This clonotype was seen ten or more times. The chain is built from TRBV3-1 and TRBJ2-1; 9 bases are shared with TRBD1. From germline, CDR1 is LGHDT and CDR2 YNNKEL (reference sequence). V shed 4 bases, J shed 0 bases, and the junction held 1 base outside the gene matches. The CDR3 runs 15 residues. CDR3 DNA sequence: TGTGCCAGCAGCCCACAGGGGGCCTCCTACAATGAGCAGTTCTTC. The encoded protein is CASSPQGASYNEQFF.

This clonotype has at least ten counts. V is TRBV12-3 or TRBV12-4 and J is TRBJ2-7, with D possibly being TRBD1 (6 bases). Trimming removed 6 bases at V and 0 bases at J, with 9 bases between. CDR3 length equals 13 residues. CDR3 loop: CASSRDISYEQYF. The CDR3, as DNA: TGTGCCAGCAGCCGGGACATCTCCTACGAGCAGTACTTC.

The V and J genes are TRBV7-6 and TRBJ2-2; 10 bases map to TRBD1. Trimming took 1 base from V and 6 from J; bases not matched to a gene: 5. Germline lookup yields CDR1 SGHVS and CDR2 FNYEAQ. The CDR3 covers 16 residues. Written as DNA, the CDR3 is TGTGCCAGCAGCTTAGTCGCGGGACAGGGGTCCGGGGAGCTGTTTTTT. Translated: CASSLVAGQGSGELFF.

This clonotype was seen a few times. The chain links TRBV6-2 or TRBV6-3 to TRBJ2-7; 7 bases align to TRBD1. The germline V gene has CDR1 MNHEY and CDR2 SVGEGT. Trimming at V came to 7 bases and at J to 3 bases, leaving 9 bases not matched to a gene. The CDR3 is 14 amino acids. CDR3 region: CASTPGRGLYEQYV. For the CDR3, the DNA is TGTGCCAGCACCCCGGGTAGGGGGCTCTACGAGCAGTACGTC.

This clonotype has only a few counts. V usage is TRBV12-3 or TRBV12-4 and J usage is TRBJ1-1, with a tentative D call TRBD1 (6 bases). This CDR3 contains 13 residues. Trimming removed 6 bases from V and 4 bases from J, with 12 bases in between. The CDR3 is CASRGEGGTEAFF. Written as DNA, the CDR3 is TGTGCCAGCAGGGGCGAGGGGGGCACTGAAGCTTTCTTT.

This clonotype came up many times. The chain joins TRBV5-4 to TRBJ2-1; tentatively, D is TRBD2 (6 bases). The CDR3 contains 15 residues. V was clipped by 0 bases and J by 7 bases, with 14 bases between them. Germline CDR1 SGHNT, CDR2 YYREEE (reference sequence). CDR3 nucleotides: TGTGCCAGCAGCTTGGAGTCTCAGCGGGCGAATGAGCAGTTCTTC. Translation: CASSLESQRANEQFF.

This clonotype was recorded a few times. V and J are TRBV28 and TRBJ1-2; 7 nucleotides align to TRBD1. Germline CDR1 and CDR2: MDHEN and SYDVKM. The CDR3 sequence is 16 residues long. V gave up 8 bases and J gave up 7 bases; unmatched junction bases: 19. As DNA, the CDR3 is TGTGCCAGCTCTTCTTTTTGGGCAGGGGGAAAATTTGGCTACACCTTC. Protein product: CASSSFWAGGKFGYTF.

The chain links TRBV4-1 to TRBJ2-3; either TRBD1 or TRBD2 may supply D (6 bases each). CDR1 and CDR2 from the germline V gene are MGHRA and YSYEKL. V lost 3 bases to trimming and J lost 1 base, with 11 bases between them. This CDR3 comprises 15 residues. The CDR3 loop reads CASSHPGAGTDTQYF. The CDR3, as DNA: TGCGCCAGCAGCCACCCGGGGGCGGGCACAGATACGCAGTATTTT.

This clonotype came up a few times. CDR3 bases: TGTGCCAGCAGTCTCGGACAGGGGTCGGGTGAAGCTTTCTTT. Protein product: CASSLGQGSGEAFF. The chain has TRBV6-5 and TRBJ1-1; 9 bases align to TRBD1. Germline V gene lookup returns CDR1 MNHEY and CDR2 SVGAGI. With 5 bases clipped from V and 7 bases from J, the junction kept 8 bases outside the gene matches. The CDR3 contains 14 residues.

This clonotype has more than one count but fewer than ten. V and J are TRBV28 and TRBJ1-4; the D is unclear. Deletions cut 3 bases from V and 4 bases from J, with 9 bases between. Germline V lookup: CDR1 MDHEN, CDR2 SYDVKM. CDR3 length equals 14 residues. The CDR3 sequence: CASSFTGLNEKLFF. The CDR3 DNA is TGTGCCAGCAGTTTTACGGGCCTTAATGAAAAACTGTTTTTT.

This clonotype was found a few times. J is TRBJ1-2 and V is TRBV28; D is uncertain. Between the trimmed V and J ends, which lost 8 bases and 9 bases, there was a span of 10 bases. The CDR3 runs to 10 residues. Germline CDR1 is MDHEN and CDR2 is SYDVKM. As DNA, the CDR3 is TGTGCCAGCGGATTGCCGCGCTACACCTTC. It codes for CASGLPRYTF.

The sample holds a few counts of this clonotype. This chain connects TRBV7-2 to TRBJ1-4; TRBD1 agrees at 7 bases. V lost 6 bases to trimming and J lost 8 bases; unmatched junction nucleotides: 12. This CDR3 is 15 amino acids long. Germline CDR1 and CDR2: SGHTA and FQGNSA. The CDR3, as DNA: TGTGCCAGCAGAAATTCCCAGGGGGAGAGGGAAAAACTGTTTTTT. Protein: CASRNSQGEREKLFF.

The chain employs TRBV5-1 and TRBJ2-3; no reliable D call. The germline gives CDR1 SGHRS, CDR2 YFSETQ. The ends were cut back, 0 bases at V and 2 bases at J, with 4 bases in the middle. The CDR3 spans 13 residues. CDR3 sequence: CASSLVVTDTQYF. CDR3 DNA: TGCGCCAGCAGCTTGGTGGTCACAGATACGCAGTATTTT.

The chain combines TRBV7-9 with TRBJ2-2; possibly TRBD1 for D (5 bases). The CDR3 is made up of 15 amino acids. The germline V gene encodes CDR1 SEHNR and CDR2 FQNEAQ (reference sequence). The V and J ends lost 3 bases and 4 bases respectively, with 12 bases between them. CDR3 coding DNA: TGTGCCAGCAGCTTTCATCAGGGCTTCACCGGGGAGCTGTTTTTT. Translating gives CASSFHQGFTGELFF. The whole variable domain, filled in from reference TRBV7-9 and TRBJ2-2, reads DTGVSQNPRHKITKRGQNVTFRCDPISEHNRLYWYRQTLGQGPEFLTYFQNEAQLEKSRLLSDRFSAERPKGSFSTLEIQRTEQGDSAMYLCASSFHQGFTGELFFGEGSRLTVL.

This clonotype was seen a handful of times. J is TRBJ1-1 and V is TRBV7-2; D is perhaps TRBD1 (6 bases). The germline CDR1 and CDR2 sequences are SGHTA and FQGNSA. The ends were cut back, 1 base at V and 10 bases at J, with 10 bases in the middle. CDR3 size: 12 residues. Here the CDR3 DNA reads TGTGCCAGCAGCTTAGACGGGGGGCTAGCTTTCTTT. Protein sequence: CASSLDGGLAFF.

In its sample, this clonotype was seen a few times. The rearrangement joins TRBV4-2 to TRBJ1-1; a possible D gene is TRBD1 (5 bases). Trimming stripped 3 bases from V and 0 bases from J, with 11 bases between. Germline CDR1 and CDR2: LGHNA and YNFKEQ. The CDR3 sequence is 15 residues long. CDR3 amino acids: CASSHQGRMNTEAFF. The DNA for the CDR3 is TGTGCCAGCAGCCACCAGGGCAGGATGAACACTGAAGCTTTCTTT.

This chain joins TRBV7-3 and TRBJ2-1, with 7 bases that match TRBD2. This CDR3 has 15 residues. V dropped 3 bases and J dropped 6; count of bases not matched to a gene: 8. Germline V gene data show CDR1 as SGHTA and CDR2 as FQGTGA. As DNA, the CDR3 is TGTGCCAGCAGCTTCGGACTAGGGGCGGTCAATGAGCAGTTCTTC. Translating gives CASSFGLGAVNEQFF.

In its sample, this clonotype was seen a few times. The chain joins TRBV20-1 to TRBJ1-1; no reliable D call. Trimming removed 1 base from V and 1 base from J, with 10 bases in between. CDR1 and CDR2 (germline): DFQATT, SNEGSKA (reference sequence). This CDR3 contains 14 residues. The CDR3 region is CSARVGHPNTEAFF. In DNA form, the CDR3 reads TGCAGTGCTAGAGTCGGCCACCCGAACACTGAAGCTTTCTTT.

Only a few counts were recorded for this clonotype. This chain connects TRBV5-1 to TRBJ1-3; D might be TRBD1 (5 bases). V lost 0 bases and J lost 0, with 10 bases in between. The CDR3 consists of 16 residues. From germline, CDR1 is SGHRS and CDR2 YFSETQ. The CDR3 region has the DNA TGCGCCAGCAGCTTGGACGGACACTCCTCTGGAAACACCATATATTTT. This gives the protein CASSLDGHSSGNTIYF.

This rearrangement joins TRBV6-1 to TRBJ2-7; 7 bases are a match to TRBD1. CDR1 is MNHNS and CDR2 is SASEGT in the germline V gene. V lost 2 bases and J lost 2; bases outside the gene matches: 3. The CDR3 covers 14 residues. CDR3 sequence: CASSEWDRTYEQYF. For the CDR3, the DNA is TGTGCCAGCAGTGAATGGGACAGAACCTACGAGCAGTACTTC.

This clonotype was picked up a small number of times. The chain couples TRBV15 to TRBJ2-2, with 7 bases aligning to TRBD2. The CDR3 consists of 17 residues. With 1 base clipped from V and 1 base from J, the junction kept 6 bases outside the gene matches. In germline, CDR1 is LNHNV, CDR2 YYDKDF (reference sequence). CDR3 nucleotides: TGTGCCACCAGCAGAGCCCCGGGACTACTGAACACCGGGGAGCTGTTTTTT. Its protein product is CATSRAPGLLNTGELFF.

The rearrangement links TRBV4-3 to TRBJ1-1; D call uncertain. The CDR3 length is 12 residues. Trimming removed 0 bases from V and 10 bases from J, with 9 bases in between. Germline V gene data show CDR1 as LGHNA and CDR2 as YSLEER. CDR3 nucleotide sequence: TGCGCCAGCAGCCAAGAGCCCGTTTTAGCTTTCTTT. Amino acids: CASSQEPVLAFF.

There are many counts of this clonotype. This chain connects TRBV6-1 to TRBJ2-7; D is unclear. Germline V gene sequence: CDR1 MNHNS, CDR2 SASEGT. The CDR3 totals 13 residues. Trimming cost V 7 bases and J 2 bases, with 12 bases left between them. CDR3 sequence (DNA): TGTGCCAGCACCAGAAGTAGGACCTACGAGCAGTACGTC. Its protein is CASTRSRTYEQYV.

This clonotype was found many times. The genes are TRBV14 and TRBJ2-2, with 7 bases that match TRBD1. The junction had 7 bases not matched to a gene; V was cut back by 6 bases and J by 6 bases. This CDR3 has 14 amino acids. Per germline, CDR1 SGHDN and CDR2 FVKESK. CDR3 nucleotides: TGTGCCAGCAGAAAGAGGGGGCTTGCCGGGGAGCTGTTTTTT. Its protein is CASRKRGLAGELFF.

This rearrangement joins TRBV5-4 to TRBJ2-1, with D hard to call. This CDR3 is built from 16 residues. V gave up 3 bases and J gave up 4 bases, with 17 bases separating them. Germline loops: CDR1 SGHNT, CDR2 YYREEE (reference sequence). In nucleotides, the CDR3 is TGTGCCAGCAGCTGGAGACAAACCCCGATATACAATGAGCAGTTCTTC. Amino acids: CASSWRQTPIYNEQFF.